The 14 T cell receptor beta chains in this list originate from one sample, sequenced in a study of PD-1 blockade in classical Hodgkin lymphoma. With no exception, relapse followed autologous stem cell transplantation in all patients, and brentuximab vedotin exposure varied. After thawing, PBMCs were subjected to magnetic negative selection to isolate CD8+ T cells. Method: immunoSEQ multiplex PCR; TCRdb's copy keeps in-frame clones and lacks some. The table lists about 13,000 clones, more than 60% of them singletons, with about 24% in the top ten. The sequenced sample was CD8+ T cells from blood, obtained at baseline. The receptors stem from a human donor with classical Hodgkin lymphoma.

V usage is TRBV9 and J usage is TRBJ2-1; D possibly corresponds to TRBD1 (5 bases). Germline lookup yields CDR1 SGDLS and CDR2 YYNGEE. This CDR3 has 11 residues. The ends were cut back, 5 bases at V and 9 bases at J, with 9 bases in the middle. CDR3: CASRQAGEQFF. DNA for the CDR3: TGTGCCAGCAGACAGGCCGGTGAGCAGTTCTTC.

The chain is built from TRBV18 and TRBJ1-5; no firm D call. Looked up from germline, CDR1 is KGHSH and CDR2 is LQKENI. Trimming shortened V by 2 bases and J by 4 bases, and 12 bases separated the two germline ends. CDR3 size: 15 residues. The CDR3 reads CASSPVGNGNQPQHF. The CDR3 DNA is TGTGCCAGCTCACCAGTGGGTAATGGAAATCAGCCCCAGCATTTT.

This chain joins TRBV18 and TRBJ2-7, with TRBD1 matching 7 bases. The CDR3 extends over 18 amino acids. Trimming at V came to 3 bases and at J to 3 bases, leaving 17 bases not matched to a gene. Germline CDR1 is KGHSH and CDR2 is LQKENI. The CDR3: CASSPPKGRTGAFYEQYF. As DNA, the CDR3 is TGTGCCAGCTCACCTCCAAAGGGGCGGACAGGCGCCTTCTACGAGCAGTACTTC.

This clone was counted between two and nine times. J is TRBJ1-4 and V is TRBV7-9; 9 nucleotides line up with TRBD1. The CDR3 is 15 amino acids. Germline V gives CDR1 SEHNR, CDR2 FQNEAQ (reference sequence). The V segment lost 4 bases and the J segment 8 bases; nucleotides outside the gene matches: 8. The CDR3 DNA sequence: TGTGCCAGCAGCTCTCGGACAGGGGCGCGGGAAAAACTGTTTTTT. Protein: CASSSRTGAREKLFF.

The rearrangement joins TRBV7-9 to TRBJ2-1; TRBD2 aligns across 12 bases. With V trimmed by 5 bases and J by 5 bases, 10 bases remained unmatched. The CDR3 has 17 amino acids. Germline V gives CDR1 SEHNR, CDR2 FQNEAQ (reference sequence). CDR3 coding DNA: TGTGCCAGCAGCCCCCCCCTAGCGGGGGGGATCCACAATGAGCAGTTCTTC. As protein: CASSPPLAGGIHNEQFF.

V gene TRBV4-2 combines with J gene TRBJ1-6; D uncertain. The germline V and J ends were trimmed by 0 bases and 6 bases, with 12 bases remaining between them. The CDR3 covers 16 residues. Germline-derived CDR1 and CDR2 are LGHNA and YNFKEQ. The CDR3 DNA sequence: TGTGCCAGCAGCCAAGATCCGCTCAGGATTAATTCACCCCTCCACTTT. Translation gives CASSQDPLRINSPLHF.

The rearrangement joins TRBV4-3 to TRBJ1-1; possibly TRBD1 for D (5 bases). CDR3 length: 14 amino acids. Germline V gene lookup returns CDR1 LGHNA and CDR2 YSLEER. The ends were cut back, 1 base at V and 2 bases at J, with 8 bases in the middle. In DNA form, the CDR3 reads TGCGCCAGCAGCCAAGGCAGGGTAAACACTGAAGCTTTCTTT. It translates to CASSQGRVNTEAFF.

This clone was counted a few times. The chain uses TRBV6-5 and TRBJ2-7; D is perhaps TRBD1 (6 bases). Germline loops: CDR1 MNHEY, CDR2 SVGAGI. This CDR3 contains 13 residues. V lost 0 bases to trimming and J lost 7 bases, with 10 bases between them. CDR3 coding DNA: TGTGCCAGCAGTTACTCGTGGACAGTAGAGCAGTACTTC. Amino acid sequence: CASSYSWTVEQYF.

The rearrangement links TRBV4-2 to TRBJ1-2, with D unresolved. CDR3 length equals 16 residues. The ends were cut back, 5 bases at V and 5 bases at J, with 21 bases in the middle. CDR1 LGHNA and CDR2 YNFKEQ come from the germline V gene. This CDR3 is CASSLVPEGPNYGYTF. CDR3 DNA: TGTGCCAGCAGCTTAGTCCCTGAGGGCCCAAATTATGGCTACACCTTC.

A single count supports this clone. Different DNA sequences within this sample yield the same CDR3. V gene TRBV5-4 combines with J gene TRBJ2-7, with 8 bases identical to TRBD2. The CDR3 sequence is 14 residues long. V was pared by 2 bases and J by 2 bases, with 3 bases of the junction left unmatched. CDR1 is SGHNT, CDR2 YYREEE, per germline (reference sequence). This CDR3 reads CASSLARGAYEQYF. In DNA form, the CDR3 reads TGTGCCAGCAGCTTAGCGCGGGGGGCCTACGAGCAGTACTTC.

The chain uses TRBV7-9 and TRBJ2-3; D remains unclear. Germline CDR1 SEHNR, CDR2 FQNEAQ (reference sequence). The V and J ends lost 2 bases and 3 bases respectively, with 3 bases between them. The CDR3 contains 12 residues. The CDR3 here is CASSLKTDTQYF. Here the CDR3 DNA reads TGTGCCAGCAGCTTAAAGACAGATACGCAGTATTTT.

The sample holds a few counts of this clone. The rearrangement joins TRBV7-8 to TRBJ1-6; tentatively, D is TRBD1 (5 bases). Looked up from germline, CDR1 is SGHVS and CDR2 is FQNEAQ. The V end was cut by 1 base, the J end by 10 bases, with 17 bases between. The CDR3 is made up of 16 amino acids. The CDR3 coding sequence is TGTGCCAGCAGCTTAGAGGCGGGAGGTGGGGGGTCACCCCTCCACTTT. Protein: CASSLEAGGGGSPLHF.

CDR3 sequence (DNA): TGTGCCAGCAGCTTAGTTAGCAGGGCTAGCAATCAGCCCCAGCATTTT. Its translation: CASSLVSRASNQPQHF. The V call is TRBV7-9, the J call TRBJ1-5; TRBD1 might be the D (5 bases). Trimming left V 1 base short and J 0 bases short, with 10 bases between. The germline V gene has CDR1 SEHNR and CDR2 FQNEAQ (reference sequence). The CDR3 totals 16 residues.

This clone was detected a few times. The V gene is TRBV15, the J gene TRBJ2-5; D is undetermined. The CDR3 is made up of 12 amino acids. The V end was cut by 2 bases, the J end by 3 bases, with 4 bases between. Germline V lookup: CDR1 LNHNV, CDR2 YYDKDF (reference sequence). The CDR3 sequence: CATSRTKETQYF. Written as DNA, the CDR3 is TGTGCCACCAGCAGAACCAAAGAGACCCAGTACTTC.